What follows is one TCR beta chain and its context. The entry originates in a study of T cell changes during pregnancy in multiple sclerosis. CDR1 is SGHNT and CDR2 is YYREEE in the germline V gene (reference sequence). Trimming cost V 5 bases and J 3 bases, with 9 bases left between them. CDR3 size: 13 residues. Sequenced by immunoSEQ multiplex PCR; TCRdb stores in-frame clones only, minus some. The table includes about 83,000 clones, about 90% detected once. The sample was PBMCs, taken in the first trimester of pregnancy. The J gene is TRBJ2-1, the V gene TRBV5-4; D perhaps matches TRBD1 (6 bases). The clonotype originates from a female donor in good health, serving as a control in a pregnancy study. Some clones in this sample may be carry-over from other donors' samples. This CDR3 is CASSHRDYNEQFF. CDR3 DNA sequence: TGTGCCAGCAGTCACAGGGACTACAATGAGCAGTTCTTC.